This TCR beta chain derives from a study of shared clonotypes between healthy human individuals. Naive CD8 cells lacked CD45RO and underwent positive selection for CCR7, leaving out terminally differentiated effector memory CD45RA+ cells. Profiled with immunoSEQ multiplex PCR; TCRdb holds only in-frame clones, not every one. In the table there are under 700,000 clones, around 95% of which are singletons. CDR3 length: 12 residues. V shed 1 base and J shed 3 bases, with 3 bases lying between them. Germline-derived CDR1 and CDR2 are SEHNR and FQNEAQ (reference sequence). This clone has only a few counts.

The TCR sequence derives from a woman aged 25 to 39 in good health. The rearrangement joins TRBV7-9 to TRBJ1-2; D remains unclear. The sample consisted of naive CD8+ T cells sorted from blood. The CDR3 region is CASSLDHYGYTF. CDR3 bases: TGTGCCAGCAGCTTAGATCACTATGGCTACACCTTC.